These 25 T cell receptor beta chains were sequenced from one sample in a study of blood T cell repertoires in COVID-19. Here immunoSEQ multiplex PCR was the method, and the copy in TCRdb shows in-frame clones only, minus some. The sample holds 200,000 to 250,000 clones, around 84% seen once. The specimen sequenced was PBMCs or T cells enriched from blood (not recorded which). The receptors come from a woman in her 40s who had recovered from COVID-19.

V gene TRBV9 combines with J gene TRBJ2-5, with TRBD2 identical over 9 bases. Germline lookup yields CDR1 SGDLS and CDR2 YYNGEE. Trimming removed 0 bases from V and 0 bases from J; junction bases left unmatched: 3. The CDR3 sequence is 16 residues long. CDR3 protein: CASSVGASGNQETQYF. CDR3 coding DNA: TGTGCCAGCAGCGTAGGAGCTAGCGGGAACCAAGAGACCCAGTACTTC. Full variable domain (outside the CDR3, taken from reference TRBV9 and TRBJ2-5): DSGVTQTPKHLITATGQRVTLRCSPRSGDLSVYWYQQSLDQGLQFLIQYYNGEERAKGNILERFSAQQFPDLHSELNLSSLELGDSALYFCASSVGASGNQETQYFGPGTRLLVL.

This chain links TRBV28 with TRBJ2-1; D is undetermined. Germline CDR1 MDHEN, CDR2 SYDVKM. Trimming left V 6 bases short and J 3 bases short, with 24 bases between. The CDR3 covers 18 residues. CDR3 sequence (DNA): TGTGCCAGCAGCCCAGTCTCTTTTCTGAGGTCCCGCTACAATGAGCAGTTCTTC. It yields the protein CASSPVSFLRSRYNEQFF.

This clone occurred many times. The CDR3 reads CAWSVRGGKTGEQYV. DNA of the CDR3: TGTGCCTGGAGTGTACGGGGAGGGAAAACGGGTGAGCAGTACGTC. V usage is TRBV30 and J usage is TRBJ2-7, with TRBD2 matching over 7 bases. The CDR3 covers 15 residues. CDR1 GTSNPN and CDR2 SVGIG come from the germline V gene (reference sequence). V lost 0 bases and J lost 7; bases outside the gene matches: 12.

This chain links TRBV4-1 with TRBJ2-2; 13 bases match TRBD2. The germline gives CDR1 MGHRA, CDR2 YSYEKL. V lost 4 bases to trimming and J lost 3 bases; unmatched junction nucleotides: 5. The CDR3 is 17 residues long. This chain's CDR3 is CASSLTGLAGYTGELFF. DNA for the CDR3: TGCGCCAGCAGCCTCACGGGACTAGCGGGATACACCGGGGAGCTGTTTTTT.

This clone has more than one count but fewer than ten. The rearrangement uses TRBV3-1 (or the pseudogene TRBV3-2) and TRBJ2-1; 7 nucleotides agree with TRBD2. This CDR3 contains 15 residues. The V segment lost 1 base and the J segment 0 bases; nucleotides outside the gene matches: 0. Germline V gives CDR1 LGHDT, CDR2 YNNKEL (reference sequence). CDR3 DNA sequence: TGTGCCAGCAGCCAAGGCGGGAGCTCCTACAATGAGCAGTTCTTC. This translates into CASSQGGSSYNEQFF.

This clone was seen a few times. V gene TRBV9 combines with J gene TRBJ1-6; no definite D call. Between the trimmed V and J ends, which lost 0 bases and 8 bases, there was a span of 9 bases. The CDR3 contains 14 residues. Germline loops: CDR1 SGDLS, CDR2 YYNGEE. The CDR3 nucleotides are TGTGCCAGCAGCGTAGGACACAAGGATTCACCCCTCCACTTT. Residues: CASSVGHKDSPLHF.

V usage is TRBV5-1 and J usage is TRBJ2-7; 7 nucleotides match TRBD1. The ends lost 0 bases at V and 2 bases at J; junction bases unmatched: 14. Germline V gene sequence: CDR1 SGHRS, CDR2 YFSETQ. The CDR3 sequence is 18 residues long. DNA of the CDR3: TGCGCCAGCAGCTTGGTGGGGTCCAGGGGGAGACAAACCTACGAGCAGTACTTC. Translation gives CASSLVGSRGRQTYEQYF.

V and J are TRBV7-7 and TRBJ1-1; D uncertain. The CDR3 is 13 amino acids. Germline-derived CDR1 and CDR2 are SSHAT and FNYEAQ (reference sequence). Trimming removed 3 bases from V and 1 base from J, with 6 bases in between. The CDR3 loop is CASSLSKNTEAFF. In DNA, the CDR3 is TGTGCCAGCAGCTTGTCAAAGAACACTGAAGCTTTCTTT.

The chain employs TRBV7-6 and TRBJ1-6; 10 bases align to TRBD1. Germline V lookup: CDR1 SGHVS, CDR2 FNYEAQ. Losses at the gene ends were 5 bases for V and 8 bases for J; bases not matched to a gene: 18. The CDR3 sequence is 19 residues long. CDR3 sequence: CASSRSTPETGQGDSPLHF. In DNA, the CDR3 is TGTGCCAGCAGCCGATCCACGCCTGAGACAGGACAGGGGGATTCACCCCTCCACTTT.

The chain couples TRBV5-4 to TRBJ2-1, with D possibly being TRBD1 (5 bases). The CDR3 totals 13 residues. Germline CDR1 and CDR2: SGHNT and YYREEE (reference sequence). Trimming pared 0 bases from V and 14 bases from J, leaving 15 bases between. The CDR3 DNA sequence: TGTGCCAGCAGCTTGGAGAACGGGCCAGGGAAGTTCTTC. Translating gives CASSLENGPGKFF.

In DNA, the CDR3 is TGTGCCAGCAGCTTTTGGGCCGGGACTAGCGGACAAGAGACCCAGTACTTC. Protein sequence: CASSFWAGTSGQETQYF. The chain combines TRBV11-2 with TRBJ2-5; TRBD2 agrees at 11 bases. The V segment lost 3 bases and the J segment 2 bases; nucleotides outside the gene matches: 8. Per the germline V gene, CDR1 is SGHAT and CDR2 is FQNNGV. The CDR3 sequence is 17 residues long.

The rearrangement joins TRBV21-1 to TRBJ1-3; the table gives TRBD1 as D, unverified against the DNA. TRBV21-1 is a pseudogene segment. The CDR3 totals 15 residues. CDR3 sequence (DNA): TGTGCCAGCAGCAAATGTCAGAACCCTGGAAACACCATATATTTT. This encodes CASSKCQNPGNTIYF.

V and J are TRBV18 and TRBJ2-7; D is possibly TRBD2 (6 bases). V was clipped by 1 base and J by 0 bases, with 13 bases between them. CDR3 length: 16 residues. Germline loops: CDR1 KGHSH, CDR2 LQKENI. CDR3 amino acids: CASSPRPSESSYEQYF. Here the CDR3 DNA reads TGTGCCAGCTCACCACGCCCTAGCGAAAGCTCCTACGAGCAGTACTTC.

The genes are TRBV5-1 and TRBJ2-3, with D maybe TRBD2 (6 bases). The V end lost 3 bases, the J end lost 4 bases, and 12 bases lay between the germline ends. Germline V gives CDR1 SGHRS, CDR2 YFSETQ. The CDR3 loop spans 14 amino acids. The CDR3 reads CASSSTPGADTQYF. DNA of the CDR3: TGCGCCAGCAGCTCGACACCGGGGGCAGATACGCAGTATTTT.

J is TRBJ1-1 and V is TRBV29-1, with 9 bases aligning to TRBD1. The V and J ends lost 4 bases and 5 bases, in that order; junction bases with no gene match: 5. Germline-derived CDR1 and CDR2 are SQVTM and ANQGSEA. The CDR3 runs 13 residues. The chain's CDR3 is CSVVTGGYTEAFF. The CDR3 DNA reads TGCAGCGTTGTTACAGGGGGCTATACTGAAGCTTTCTTT.

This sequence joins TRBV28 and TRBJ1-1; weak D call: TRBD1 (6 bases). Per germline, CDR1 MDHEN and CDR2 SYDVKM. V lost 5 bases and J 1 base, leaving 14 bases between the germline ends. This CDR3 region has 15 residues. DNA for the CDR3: TGTGCCAGCAGTCCCCCGAGGGGGGGGAACACTGAAGCTTTCTTT. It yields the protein CASSPPRGGNTEAFF.

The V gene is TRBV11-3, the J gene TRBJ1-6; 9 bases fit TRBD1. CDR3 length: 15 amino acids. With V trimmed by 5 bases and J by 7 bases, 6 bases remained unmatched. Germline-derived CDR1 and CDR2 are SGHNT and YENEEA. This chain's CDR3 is CASSPRQGENSPLHF. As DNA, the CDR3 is TGTGCCAGCAGCCCACGACAGGGGGAAAATTCACCCCTCCACTTT.

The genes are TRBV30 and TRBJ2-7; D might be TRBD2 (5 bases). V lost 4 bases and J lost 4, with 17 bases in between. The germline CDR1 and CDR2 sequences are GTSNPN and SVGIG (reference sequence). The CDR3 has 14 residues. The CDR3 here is CAWTPPNGVYEQYF. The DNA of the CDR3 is TGTGCCTGGACCCCCCCTAACGGGGTGTACGAGCAGTACTTC.

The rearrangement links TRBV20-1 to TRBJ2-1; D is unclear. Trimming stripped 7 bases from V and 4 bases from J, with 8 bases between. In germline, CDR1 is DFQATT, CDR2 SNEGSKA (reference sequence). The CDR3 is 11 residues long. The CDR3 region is CSVNGYNEQFF. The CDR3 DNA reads TGCAGTGTAAACGGTTACAATGAGCAGTTCTTC.

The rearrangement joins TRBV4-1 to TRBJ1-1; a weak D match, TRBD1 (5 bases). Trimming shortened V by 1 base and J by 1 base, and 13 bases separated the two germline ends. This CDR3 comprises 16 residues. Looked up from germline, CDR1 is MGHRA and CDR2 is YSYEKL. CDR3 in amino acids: CASSQGGRATNTEAFF. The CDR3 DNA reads TGCGCCAGCAGCCAAGGAGGCAGGGCAACGAACACTGAAGCTTTCTTT.

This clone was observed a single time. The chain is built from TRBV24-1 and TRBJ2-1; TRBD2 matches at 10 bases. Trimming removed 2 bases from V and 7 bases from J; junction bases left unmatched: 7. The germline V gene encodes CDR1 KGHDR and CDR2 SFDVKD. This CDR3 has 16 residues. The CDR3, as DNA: TGTGCCACCAGTGATTATCCTAGCGGGAGCCGTAATGAGCAGTTCTTC. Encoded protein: CATSDYPSGSRNEQFF.

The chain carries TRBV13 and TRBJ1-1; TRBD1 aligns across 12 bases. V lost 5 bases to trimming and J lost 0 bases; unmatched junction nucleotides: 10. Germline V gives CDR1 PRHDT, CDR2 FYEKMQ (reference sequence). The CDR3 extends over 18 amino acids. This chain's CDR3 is CASSAYRDRGLVNTEAFF. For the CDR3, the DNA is TGTGCCAGCAGCGCGTACCGGGACAGGGGGCTTGTGAACACTGAAGCTTTCTTT. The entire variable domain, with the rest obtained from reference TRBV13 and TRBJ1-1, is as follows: AAGVIQSPRHLIKEKRETATLKCYPIPRHDTVYWYQQGPGQDPQFLISFYEKMQSDKGSIPDRFSAQQFSDYHSELNMSSLELGDSALYFCASSAYRDRGLVNTEAFFGQGTRLTVV.

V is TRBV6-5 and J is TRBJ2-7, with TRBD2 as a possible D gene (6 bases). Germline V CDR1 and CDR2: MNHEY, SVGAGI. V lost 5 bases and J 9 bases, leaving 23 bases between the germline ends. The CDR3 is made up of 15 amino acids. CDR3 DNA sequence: TGTGCCAGCAGTCGGGACTCGGGAACCCAGGTCGGGCAGTACTTC. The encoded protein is CASSRDSGTQVGQYF.

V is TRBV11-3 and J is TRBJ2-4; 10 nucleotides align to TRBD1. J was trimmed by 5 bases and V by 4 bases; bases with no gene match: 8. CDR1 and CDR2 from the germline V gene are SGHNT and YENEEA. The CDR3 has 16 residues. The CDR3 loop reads CASSSPGQGQQNIQYF. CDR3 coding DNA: TGTGCCAGCAGCTCTCCGGGACAGGGGCAGCAAAACATTCAGTACTTC. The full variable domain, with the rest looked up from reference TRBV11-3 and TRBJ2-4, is EAGVVQSPRYKIIEKKQPVAFWCNPISGHNTLYWYLQNLGQGPELLIRYENEEAVDDSQLPKDRFSAERLKGVDSTLKIQPAELGDSAVYLCASSSPGQGQQNIQYFGAGTRLSVL.

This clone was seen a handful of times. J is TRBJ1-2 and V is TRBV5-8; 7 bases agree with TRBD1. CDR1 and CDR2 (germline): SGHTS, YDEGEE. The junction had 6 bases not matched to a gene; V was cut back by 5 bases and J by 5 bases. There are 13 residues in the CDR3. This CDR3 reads CASRRTGRYGYTF. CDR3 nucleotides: TGTGCCAGCAGACGGACAGGAAGATATGGCTACACCTTC.